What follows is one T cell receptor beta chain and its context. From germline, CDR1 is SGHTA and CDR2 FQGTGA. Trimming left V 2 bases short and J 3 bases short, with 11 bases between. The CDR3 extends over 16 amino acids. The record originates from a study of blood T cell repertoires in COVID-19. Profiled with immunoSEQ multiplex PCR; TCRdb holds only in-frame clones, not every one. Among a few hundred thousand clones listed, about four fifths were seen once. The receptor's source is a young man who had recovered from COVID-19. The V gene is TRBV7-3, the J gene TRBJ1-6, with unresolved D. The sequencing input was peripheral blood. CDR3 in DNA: TGTGCCAGCAGCTTACTCGGACTCAGCTATAATTCACCCCTCCACTTT. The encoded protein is CASSLLGLSYNSPLHF.